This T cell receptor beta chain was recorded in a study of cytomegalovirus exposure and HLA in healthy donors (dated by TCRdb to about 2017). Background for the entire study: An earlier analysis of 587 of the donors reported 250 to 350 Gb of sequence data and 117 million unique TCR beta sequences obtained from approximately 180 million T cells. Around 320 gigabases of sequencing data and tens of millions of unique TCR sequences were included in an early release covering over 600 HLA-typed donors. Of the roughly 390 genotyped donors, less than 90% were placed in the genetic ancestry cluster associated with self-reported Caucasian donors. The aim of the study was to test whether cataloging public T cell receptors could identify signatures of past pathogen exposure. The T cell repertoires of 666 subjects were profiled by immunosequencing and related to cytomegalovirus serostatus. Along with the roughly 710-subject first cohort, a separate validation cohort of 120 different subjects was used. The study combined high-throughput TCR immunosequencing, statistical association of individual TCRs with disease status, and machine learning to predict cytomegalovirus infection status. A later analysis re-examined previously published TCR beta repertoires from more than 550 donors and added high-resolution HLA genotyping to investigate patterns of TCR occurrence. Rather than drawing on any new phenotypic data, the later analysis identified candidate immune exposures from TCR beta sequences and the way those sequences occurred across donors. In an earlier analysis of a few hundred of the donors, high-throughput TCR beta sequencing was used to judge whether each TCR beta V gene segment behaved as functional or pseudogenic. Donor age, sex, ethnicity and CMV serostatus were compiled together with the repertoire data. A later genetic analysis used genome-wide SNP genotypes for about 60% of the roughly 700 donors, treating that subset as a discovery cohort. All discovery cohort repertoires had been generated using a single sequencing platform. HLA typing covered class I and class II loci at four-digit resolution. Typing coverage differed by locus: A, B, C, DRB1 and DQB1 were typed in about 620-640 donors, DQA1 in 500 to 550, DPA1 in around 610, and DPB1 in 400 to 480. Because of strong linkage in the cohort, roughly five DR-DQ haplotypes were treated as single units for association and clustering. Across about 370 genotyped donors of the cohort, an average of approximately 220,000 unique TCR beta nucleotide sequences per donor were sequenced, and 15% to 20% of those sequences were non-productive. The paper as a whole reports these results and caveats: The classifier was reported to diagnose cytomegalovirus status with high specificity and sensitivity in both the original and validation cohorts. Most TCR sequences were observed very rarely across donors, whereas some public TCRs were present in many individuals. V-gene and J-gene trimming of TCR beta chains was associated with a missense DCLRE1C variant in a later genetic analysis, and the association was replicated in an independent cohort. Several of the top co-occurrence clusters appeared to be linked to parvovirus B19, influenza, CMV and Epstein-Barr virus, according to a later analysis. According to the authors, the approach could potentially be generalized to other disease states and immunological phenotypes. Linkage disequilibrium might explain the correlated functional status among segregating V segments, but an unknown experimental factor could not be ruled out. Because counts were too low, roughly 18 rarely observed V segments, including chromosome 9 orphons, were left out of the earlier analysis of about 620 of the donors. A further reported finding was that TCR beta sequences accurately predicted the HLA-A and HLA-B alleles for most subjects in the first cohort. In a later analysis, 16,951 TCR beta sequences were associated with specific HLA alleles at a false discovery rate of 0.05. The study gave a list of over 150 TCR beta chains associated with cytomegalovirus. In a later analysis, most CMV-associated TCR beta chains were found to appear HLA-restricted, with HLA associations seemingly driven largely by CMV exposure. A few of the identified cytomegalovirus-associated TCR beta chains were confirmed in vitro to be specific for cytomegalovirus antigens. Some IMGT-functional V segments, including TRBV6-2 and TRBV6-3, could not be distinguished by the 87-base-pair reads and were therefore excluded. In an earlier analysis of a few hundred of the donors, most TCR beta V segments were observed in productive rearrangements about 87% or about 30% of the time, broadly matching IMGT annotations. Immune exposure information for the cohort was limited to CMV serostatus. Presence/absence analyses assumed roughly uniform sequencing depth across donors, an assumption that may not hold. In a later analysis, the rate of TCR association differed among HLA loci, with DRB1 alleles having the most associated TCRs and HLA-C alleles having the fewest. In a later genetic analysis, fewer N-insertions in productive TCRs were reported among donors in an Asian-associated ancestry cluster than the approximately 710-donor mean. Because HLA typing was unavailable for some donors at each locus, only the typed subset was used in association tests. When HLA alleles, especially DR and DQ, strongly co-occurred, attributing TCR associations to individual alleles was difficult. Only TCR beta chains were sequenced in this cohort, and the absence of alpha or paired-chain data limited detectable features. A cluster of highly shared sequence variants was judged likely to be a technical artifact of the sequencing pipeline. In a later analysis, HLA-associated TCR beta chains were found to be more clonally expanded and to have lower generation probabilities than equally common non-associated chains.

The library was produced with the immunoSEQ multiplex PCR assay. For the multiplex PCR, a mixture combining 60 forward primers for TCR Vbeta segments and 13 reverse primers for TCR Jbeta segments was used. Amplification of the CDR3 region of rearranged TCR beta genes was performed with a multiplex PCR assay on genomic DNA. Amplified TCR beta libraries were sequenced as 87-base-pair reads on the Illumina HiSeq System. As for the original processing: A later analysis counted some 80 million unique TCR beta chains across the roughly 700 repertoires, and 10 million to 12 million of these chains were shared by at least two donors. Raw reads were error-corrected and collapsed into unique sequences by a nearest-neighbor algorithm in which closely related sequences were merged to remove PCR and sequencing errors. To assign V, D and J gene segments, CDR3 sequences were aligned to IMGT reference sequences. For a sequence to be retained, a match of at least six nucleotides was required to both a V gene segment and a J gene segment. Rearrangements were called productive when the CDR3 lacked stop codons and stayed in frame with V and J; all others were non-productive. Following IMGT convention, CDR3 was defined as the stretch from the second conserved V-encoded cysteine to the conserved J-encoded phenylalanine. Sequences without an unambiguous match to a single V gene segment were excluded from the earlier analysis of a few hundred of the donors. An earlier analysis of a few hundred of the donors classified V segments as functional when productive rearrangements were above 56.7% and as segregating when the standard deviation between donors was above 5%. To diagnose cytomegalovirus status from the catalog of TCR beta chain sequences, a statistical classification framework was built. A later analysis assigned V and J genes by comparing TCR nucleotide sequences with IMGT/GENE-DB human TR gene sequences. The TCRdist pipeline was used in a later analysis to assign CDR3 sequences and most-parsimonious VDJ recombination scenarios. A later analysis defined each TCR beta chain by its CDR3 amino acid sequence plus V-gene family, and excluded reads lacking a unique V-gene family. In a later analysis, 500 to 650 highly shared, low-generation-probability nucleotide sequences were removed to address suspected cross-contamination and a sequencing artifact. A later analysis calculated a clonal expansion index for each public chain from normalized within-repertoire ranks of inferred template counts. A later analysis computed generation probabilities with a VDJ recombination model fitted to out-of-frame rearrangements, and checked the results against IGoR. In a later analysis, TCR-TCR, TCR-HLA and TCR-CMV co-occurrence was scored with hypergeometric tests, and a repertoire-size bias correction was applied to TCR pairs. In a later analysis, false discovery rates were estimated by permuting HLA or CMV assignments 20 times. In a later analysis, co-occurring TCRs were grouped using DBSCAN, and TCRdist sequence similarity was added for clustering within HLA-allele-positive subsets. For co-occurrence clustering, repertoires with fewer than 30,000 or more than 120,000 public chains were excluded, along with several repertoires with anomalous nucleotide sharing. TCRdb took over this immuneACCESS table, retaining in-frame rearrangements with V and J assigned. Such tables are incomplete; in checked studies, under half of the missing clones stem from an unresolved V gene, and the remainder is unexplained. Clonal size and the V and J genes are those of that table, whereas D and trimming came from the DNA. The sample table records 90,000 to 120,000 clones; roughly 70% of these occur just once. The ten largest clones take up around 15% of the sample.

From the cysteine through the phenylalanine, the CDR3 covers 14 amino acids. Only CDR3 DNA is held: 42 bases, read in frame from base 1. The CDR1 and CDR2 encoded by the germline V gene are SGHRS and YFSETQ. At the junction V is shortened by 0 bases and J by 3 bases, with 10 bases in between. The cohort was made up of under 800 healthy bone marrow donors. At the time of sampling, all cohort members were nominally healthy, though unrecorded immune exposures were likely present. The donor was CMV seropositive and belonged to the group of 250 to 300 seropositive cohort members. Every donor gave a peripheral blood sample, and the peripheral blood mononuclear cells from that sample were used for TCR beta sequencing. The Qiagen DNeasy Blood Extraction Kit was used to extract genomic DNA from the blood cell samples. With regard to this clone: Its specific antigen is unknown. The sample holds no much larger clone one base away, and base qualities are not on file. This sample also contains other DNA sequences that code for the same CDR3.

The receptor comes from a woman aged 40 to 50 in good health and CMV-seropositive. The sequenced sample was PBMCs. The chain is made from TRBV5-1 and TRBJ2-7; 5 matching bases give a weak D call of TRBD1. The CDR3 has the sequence CASSLGQGGYEQYF. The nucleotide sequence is TGCGCCAGCAGCTTGGGCCAGGGCGGCTACGAGCAGTACTTC.